Detailed here is one TCR beta chain. The target antigen is unknown. V was trimmed by 6 bases and J by 7 bases, leaving 15 bases between them. This CDR3 contains 13 residues. Germline V gene lookup returns CDR1 SNHLY and CDR2 FYNNEI. Primers: 60 Vbeta forward and 13 Jbeta reverse. Only in-frame clones appear in the TCRdb table, and some are missing; sequencing was by immunoSEQ multiplex PCR. The table lists fewer than 250,000 clones, 65% to 85% of them singletons, with about 1.7% in the top ten. This sample is part of a study of cytomegalovirus exposure and HLA in healthy donors. Study results and limitations: Sequences of the TCR beta chain were said to predict the HLA-A and HLA-B alleles of most subjects accurately.

The sample was PBMCs. The chain combines TRBV2 with TRBJ1-1, with D uncertain. The sequence was collected from a man between 40 and 49 years old in good health and CMV-seropositive. CDR3 DNA: TGTGCCAGCAGGAGGGCAGACACCTATGAAGCTTTCTTT. Its protein is CASRRADTYEAFF.